Each of the 25 T cell receptor beta chains below was sequenced from the same sample in a study of T-cell reconstitution after alpha-beta-depleted transplantation in children. Using unique molecular identifiers, the investigators prepared the TCRbeta library. TCRdb processed the PCR reads anew with MiXCR; each CDR3 protein has one entry. The data show some 600,000 distinct CDR3 sequences, approximately 16% seen once. This specimen was PBMCs from the stem cell graft donor, taken from the stem cell graft. Every receptor here comes from a human donor who donated a stem cell graft to a child with acute myeloid leukemia.

There are many counts of this clonotype. The chain links TRBV12-3 or TRBV12-4 to TRBJ2-1; D is possibly TRBD2 (6 bases). Trimming left V 4 bases short and J 4 bases short, with 8 bases between. The CDR3 consists of 13 residues. The chain's CDR3 is CASSWTNYNEQFF. The CDR3 nucleotides read TGTGCCAGCAGTTGGACTAATTACAATGAGCAGTTCTTC.

This clonotype was observed at least ten times. V gene TRBV12-3 or TRBV12-4 combines with J gene TRBJ2-6, with a weak D call TRBD2 (6 bases). This CDR3 is built from 16 residues. V lost 4 bases and J 0 bases, leaving 10 bases between the germline ends. The CDR3 DNA reads as TGTGCCAGCAGTTGGGGGGTTAGCTCTGGGGCCAACGTCCTGACTTTC. This translates into CASSWGVSSGANVLTF.

This clonotype was seen many times. The rearrangement links TRBV9 to TRBJ1-6; D may be TRBD1 (6 bases). Germline CDR1 is SGDLS and CDR2 is YYNGEE. This CDR3 has 15 amino acids. Trimming took 2 bases from V and 5 from J, leaving 11 bases between them. The chain's CDR3 is CASSVAQGNNSPLHF. The CDR3 region has the DNA TGTGCCAGCAGCGTGGCACAGGGAAATAATTCACCCCTCCACTTT.

Notes on this clonotype: A much larger clone differs by one base, so this may be a read error. The chain is built from TRBV20-1 and TRBJ2-1; tentatively, D is TRBD1 (6 bases). Germline assignment: CDR1 DFQATT and CDR2 SNEGSKA (reference sequence). CDR3 size: 17 residues. The DNA of the CDR3 is TGCTGTGCTAGAGATACACAGGGAATGAGGTCCTACAATGAGCAGTTCTTC. Translating it yields CCARDTQGMRSYNEQFF.

This clonotype appeared many times. J is TRBJ2-1 and V is TRBV20-1; 9 nucleotides line up with TRBD2. The germline CDR1 and CDR2 sequences are DFQATT and SNEGSKA (reference sequence). CDR3 length: 20 amino acids. V lost 1 base, J lost 0 bases, and 16 bases stayed unmatched. The CDR3 sequence is CSARVVLSSGVVSSYNEQFF. In nucleotides, the CDR3 is TGCAGTGCTAGAGTTGTCTTGTCTAGCGGGGTCGTTAGCTCCTACAATGAGCAGTTCTTC.

This clonotype has only a few counts. The V gene is TRBV6-1, the J gene TRBJ2-1; 7 bases are a match to TRBD1. The CDR3 spans 15 residues. J lost 4 bases, V lost 7 bases, and 10 bases had no gene match. Germline CDR1 MNHNS, CDR2 SASEGT. The chain's CDR3 is CASTWDSGRYNEQFF. The CDR3 DNA follows: TGTGCCAGCACCTGGGACAGCGGACGATACAATGAGCAGTTCTTC.

This clonotype was detected a few times. The chain combines TRBV6-6 with TRBJ2-2, with D unclear. V dropped 11 bases and J dropped 1 base, with 11 bases sitting between them. Germline assignment: CDR1 MNHNY and CDR2 SVGAGI (reference sequence). The CDR3 is 13 amino acids. CDR3: CAASLQNTGELFF. The CDR3 coding sequence is TGTGCCGCAAGTCTTCAGAACACCGGGGAGCTGTTTTTT.

Points on this clonotype: A much larger clone differs by one base, so this may be a read error. The chain uses TRBV7-2 and TRBJ2-3, with D perhaps matching TRBD1 or TRBD2 (5 bases each). V was clipped by 4 bases and J by 6 bases, with 14 bases between them. CDR3 size: 14 residues. Germline V gene lookup returns CDR1 SGHTA and CDR2 FQGNSA. This CDR3 reads CASSSRDALDTQYF. In nucleotides, the CDR3 is TGTGCCAGCAGCTCCCGGGACGCCCTGGATACGCAGTATTTT.

This clonotype has only a few counts. V usage is TRBV7-2 and J usage is TRBJ1-1; D is unresolved. V was shortened by 6 bases and J by 1 base, with 15 bases between the two germline ends. The CDR3 has 15 amino acids. The V gene's germline CDR1 is SGHTA and CDR2 FQGNSA. CDR3 amino acids: CASRYIGGGNTEAFF. In DNA, the CDR3 is TGTGCCAGCAGATATATCGGAGGAGGGAACACTGAAGCTTTCTTT.

This clonotype turned up a few times. V is TRBV10-2 and J is TRBJ2-2, with TRBD2 matching 9 bases. This CDR3 spans 14 amino acids. The V gene end was trimmed by 7 bases and the J gene end by 5 bases; junction bases not matched to a gene: 5. Germline values: CDR1 WSHSY, CDR2 SAAADI. CDR3 protein: CASKGLAGTGELFF. The CDR3 DNA reads TGCGCCAGCAAGGGTCTAGCGGGGACCGGGGAGCTGTTTTTT.

This clonotype was counted between two and nine times. The J gene is TRBJ2-7, the V gene TRBV25-1, with TRBD1 matching 7 bases. Germline-derived CDR1 and CDR2 are MGHDK and SYGVNS. The V segment lost 4 bases and the J segment 0 bases; nucleotides outside the gene matches: 6. The CDR3 extends over 15 amino acids. In nucleotides, the CDR3 is TGTGCCAGCAGTGGCGGACAGGCCATCTCCTACGAGCAGTACTTC. It encodes CASSGGQAISYEQYF.

The V call is TRBV11-1, the J call TRBJ2-1; 8 bases agree with TRBD2. V gave up 6 bases and J gave up 4 bases; unmatched junction bases: 8. The CDR3 length is 15 residues. From germline, CDR1 is SGHAT and CDR2 FQDESV (reference sequence). As DNA, the CDR3 is TGTGCCAGCAGGCCAGCGACTAGCGCATACAATGAGCAGTTCTTC. This gives the protein CASRPATSAYNEQFF.

For this clonotype: One base away lies a much larger clone, so this may be a sequencing read error. CDR3 amino acids: CASSSGLLNEQFF. The CDR3 nucleotides are TGTGCCAGCAGCTCGGGACTCCTCAATGAGCAGTTCTTC. V is TRBV7-8 and J is TRBJ2-1; a weak D match, TRBD2 (6 bases). The CDR3 extends over 13 amino acids. In germline, CDR1 is SGHVS, CDR2 FQNEAQ. Trimming pared 4 bases from V and 6 bases from J, leaving 10 bases between.

CDR3 loop: CAIREVLNQPQHF. As DNA, the CDR3 is TGTGCCATCAGGGAGGTTTTAAATCAGCCCCAGCATTTT. The rearrangement uses TRBV10-3 and TRBJ1-5; D unclear. This CDR3 contains 13 residues. Germline assignment: CDR1 ENHRY and CDR2 SYGVKD. The ends were cut back, 6 bases at V and 4 bases at J, with 10 bases in the middle.

This clonotype was counted between two and nine times. The rearrangement joins TRBV20-1 to TRBJ2-5; a possible D gene is TRBD2 (5 bases). CDR1 and CDR2 from the germline V gene are DFQATT and SNEGSKA (reference sequence). V was clipped by 3 bases and J by 1 base, with 24 bases between them. The CDR3 extends over 18 amino acids. CDR3 protein: CSASDAFEGRTGQETQYF. DNA of the CDR3: TGCAGTGCTAGTGATGCATTCGAGGGCCGGACGGGCCAAGAGACCCAGTACTTC.

In its sample, this clonotype was seen many times. V gene TRBV20-1 combines with J gene TRBJ2-5; 7 bases match TRBD1. The CDR3 totals 16 residues. Unmatched junction bases numbered 13, after V lost 6 bases and J lost 0 bases. Germline loops: CDR1 DFQATT, CDR2 SNEGSKA (reference sequence). The CDR3 DNA reads as TGCAGTGCCACAGGGACAGTTGCCCCCAACCAAGAGACCCAGTACTTC. Protein sequence: CSATGTVAPNQETQYF.

The chain is built from TRBV4-3 and TRBJ2-1; the D gene is possibly TRBD2 (5 bases). The CDR3 consists of 14 residues. V was cut by 1 base and J by 6 bases, with 10 bases left in between. Germline assignment: CDR1 LGHNA and CDR2 YSLEER. The CDR3 loop reads CASSQGEGFNEQFF. CDR3 bases: TGCGCCAGCAGCCAAGGAGAGGGTTTCAATGAGCAGTTCTTC.

This clonotype was observed a few times. The rearrangement uses TRBV20-1 and TRBJ1-6, with D tentatively TRBD1 (6 bases). Germline-derived CDR1 and CDR2 are DFQATT and SNEGSKA (reference sequence). CDR3 length equals 14 residues. Trimming shortened V by 6 bases and J by 9 bases, and 18 bases separated the two germline ends. The CDR3 nucleotides read TGCAGTGCACCTCCTGGGGGGCATGGTTCACCCCTCCACTTT. This gives the protein CSAPPGGHGSPLHF.

The chain combines TRBV20-1 with TRBJ1-3, with D possibly being TRBD1 (6 bases). The CDR3 covers 14 residues. Germline V gives CDR1 DFQATT, CDR2 SNEGSKA (reference sequence). V lost 0 bases and J lost 5, with 11 bases in between. CDR3 amino acids: CSARDEGERNTIYF. In DNA form, the CDR3 reads TGCAGTGCTAGAGATGAGGGGGAGCGAAACACCATATATTTT.

CDR3 sequence (DNA): TGTGCCAGCAGCACCGCCGGGACATACAATTCACCCCTCCACTTT. This sequence encodes CASSTAGTYNSPLHF. V usage is TRBV21-1 and J usage is TRBJ1-6; the tabulated D call, TRBD1, remains unverified against the DNA. TRBV21-1 is designated a pseudogene. This CDR3 has 15 residues.

The chain joins TRBV5-5 to TRBJ2-2; D call uncertain. V lost 4 bases, J lost 7 bases, and 23 bases lay in between. The germline CDR1 and CDR2 sequences are SGHKS and YYEKEE (reference sequence). The CDR3 is 17 residues long. The CDR3 region is CASSLADKSLGGGELFF. CDR3 DNA: TGTGCCAGCAGCCTCGCCGACAAATCCCTGGGCGGCGGGGAGCTGTTTTTT.

This chain joins TRBV24-1 and TRBJ2-7; no clear D gene. V gave up 7 bases and J gave up 2 bases, with 17 bases separating them. The CDR3 has 15 residues. CDR1 KGHDR and CDR2 SFDVKD come from the germline V gene. CDR3 amino acids: CATSESGSQAYEQYF. In DNA, the CDR3 is TGTGCCACCAGCGAATCCGGGTCCCAAGCCTACGAGCAGTACTTC.

This clonotype was seen a handful of times. The V gene is TRBV25-1, the J gene TRBJ2-5; no firm D call. CDR3 length: 13 amino acids. V was shortened by 8 bases and J by 5 bases, with 15 bases between the two germline ends. From germline, CDR1 is MGHDK and CDR2 SYGVNS. The CDR3 sequence is CASATPEYETQYF. For the CDR3, the DNA is TGTGCCAGCGCGACACCTGAATACGAGACCCAGTACTTC.

The table lists this clonotype with a few counts. The CDR3 protein is CSVGPGGGDTEAFF. For the CDR3, the DNA is TGCAGCGTGGGACCAGGGGGGGGAGACACTGAAGCTTTCTTT. The chain carries TRBV29-1 and TRBJ1-1; 7 nucleotides line up with TRBD1. Looked up from germline, CDR1 is SQVTM and CDR2 is ANQGSEA. This CDR3 contains 14 residues. Losses at the gene ends were 6 bases for V and 3 bases for J; bases not matched to a gene: 10.

This chain connects TRBV5-1 to TRBJ1-1; 7 nucleotides match TRBD1. CDR1 is SGHRS, CDR2 YFSETQ, per germline. The CDR3 consists of 15 residues. The ends lost 3 bases at V and 1 base at J; junction bases unmatched: 6. The CDR3 region is CASSSETGPNTEAFF. DNA for the CDR3: TGCGCCAGCAGCTCCGAGACAGGGCCGAACACTGAAGCTTTCTTT.